A single sample is the source of the 11 T cell receptor beta chains below, sequenced in a study of beta chain features in type 1 diabetes. Antigens of these TCRs are unknown. General study points: Moderately but significantly shorter TCRB CDR3s were found in Type 1 diabetes patients in all four CD4+ subsets.

Reverse transcribing all isolated RNA meant expressed TCRB transcripts were sequenced. Repertoires were generated with immunoSEQ multiplex PCR, while TCRdb's copy carries only in-frame clones and drops some. The sample shows about 700,000 clones, 13% of them seen only once. The sequencing input was naive CD4+ T cells from blood. The source of these receptors is a man in his late teens or twenties with type 1 diabetes.

This clone showed up just a few times. The V and J genes are TRBV7-6 and TRBJ2-7; D assignment may be TRBD1 or TRBD2 (5 bases each). Germline V lookup: CDR1 SGHVS, CDR2 FNYEAQ. V dropped 1 base and J dropped 4 bases, with 11 bases sitting between them. The CDR3 extends over 14 amino acids. The CDR3 nucleotides are TGTGCCAGCAGCTTAGGGAACGAGGGGTACGAGCAGTACTTC. Protein sequence: CASSLGNEGYEQYF.

This clone appeared a few times. V and J are TRBV4-1 and TRBJ1-6; D is uncertain. The CDR3 spans 13 residues. V shed 4 bases and J shed 5 bases, with 6 bases lying between them. Germline V gene data show CDR1 as MGHRA and CDR2 as YSYEKL. The CDR3 spells CASSPRHNSPLHF. CDR3 nucleotides: TGCGCCAGCAGCCCCCGGCATAATTCACCCCTCCACTTT.

In this sample, this clone turned up a few times. The chain is built from TRBV28 and TRBJ2-1, with TRBD2 identical over 8 bases. The CDR3 contains 14 residues. Germline-derived CDR1 and CDR2 are MDHEN and SYDVKM. V shed 2 bases, J shed 15 bases, and the junction held 12 bases outside the gene matches. The CDR3 is CASSLVDSTSVAFF. As DNA, the CDR3 is TGTGCCAGCAGTTTAGTGGATTCGACTAGCGTCGCGTTCTTC.

This chain connects TRBV7-9 to TRBJ2-1, with 10 bases that match TRBD2. The germline V gene has CDR1 SEHNR and CDR2 FQNEAQ (reference sequence). V shed 0 bases and J 6 bases; nucleotides not matched to a gene: 5. The CDR3 has 16 amino acids. The CDR3 DNA sequence: TGTGCCAGCAGCTTAGCGAGGCTAGCGGGGGTCAATGAGCAGTTCTTC. Translating it yields CASSLARLAGVNEQFF.

The chain joins TRBV7-9 to TRBJ2-1; 7 bases line up with TRBD1. This CDR3 is built from 15 residues. Germline V lookup: CDR1 SEHNR, CDR2 FQNEAQ (reference sequence). The V segment lost 6 bases and the J segment 6 bases; nucleotides outside the gene matches: 11. CDR3: CASRLDRLFINEQFF. In nucleotides, the CDR3 is TGTGCCAGCAGGCTGGACAGGTTGTTCATCAATGAGCAGTTCTTC. Drawing the rest from reference TRBV7-9 and TRBJ2-1, the complete variable domain is DTGVSQNPRHKITKRGQNVTFRCDPISEHNRLYWYRQTLGQGPEFLTYFQNEAQLEKSRLLSDRFSAERPKGSFSTLEIQRTEQGDSAMYLCASRLDRLFINEQFFGPGTRLTVL.

The CDR3 region is CASSPPTGAYNEQFF. CDR3 bases: TGTGCCAGCTCACCACCGACAGGGGCCTACAATGAGCAGTTCTTC. The chain employs TRBV18 and TRBJ2-1; TRBD1 matches 8 bases. J was trimmed by 2 bases and V by 0 bases; bases with no gene match: 0. The CDR3 runs to 15 residues. Per germline, CDR1 KGHSH and CDR2 LQKENI.

This sequence joins TRBV18 and TRBJ2-5, with 8 bases aligning to TRBD1. Germline V gene sequence: CDR1 KGHSH, CDR2 LQKENI. The V gene end was trimmed by 8 bases and the J gene end by 5 bases; junction bases not matched to a gene: 13. The CDR3 covers 15 residues. CDR3 in amino acids: CASRTGNEFWETQYF. The CDR3 DNA reads TGTGCCAGCCGGACAGGGAACGAGTTTTGGGAGACCCAGTACTTC.

The rearrangement uses TRBV7-9 and TRBJ2-3; 8 bases are a match to TRBD1. Germline CDR1 is SEHNR and CDR2 is FQNEAQ (reference sequence). The CDR3 has 15 residues. V gave up 5 bases and J gave up 5 bases; unmatched junction bases: 9. The chain's CDR3 is CASSPRGQAGDTQYF. DNA of the CDR3: TGTGCCAGCAGCCCCCGGGGACAGGCGGGAGATACGCAGTATTTT.

The rearrangement uses TRBV5-1 and TRBJ2-7, with 12 bases fitting TRBD1. CDR1 is SGHRS, CDR2 YFSETQ, per germline. The CDR3 covers 15 residues. V lost 5 bases, J lost 2 bases, and 5 bases stayed unmatched. CDR3 bases: TGCGCCAGCAGTTTTGGGACAGGGGGCCCCTACGAGCAGTACTTC. Translated, it gives CASSFGTGGPYEQYF.

This chain joins TRBV2 and TRBJ2-5; no clear D. V was shortened by 6 bases and J by 2 bases, with 7 bases between the two germline ends. CDR1 and CDR2 (germline): SNHLY, FYNNEI. The CDR3 runs 12 residues. The CDR3 DNA reads TGTGCCAGCAGCAACCGACAAGAGACCCAGTACTTC. Its protein product is CASSNRQETQYF.

This clone was seen only a few times. This chain uses TRBV4-1 with TRBJ2-7; 12 positions agree with TRBD1. The CDR3 is made up of 15 amino acids. The germline gives CDR1 MGHRA, CDR2 YSYEKL. V shed 3 bases, J shed 6 bases, and the junction held 6 bases outside the gene matches. CDR3 sequence reads: CASSQEGQGAVEQYF. CDR3 in DNA: TGCGCCAGCAGCCAGGAGGGACAGGGGGCAGTCGAGCAGTACTTC.